This T cell receptor (beta chain) was retrieved from a study of blood T cell repertoires in COVID-19. Overall study context: The study drew acute and convalescent COVID-19 samples from the United States, Italy and Spain. PBMCs, B-cell-depleted T cells, or T cells were the source of the cDNA or gDNA that made up the material.

Per the original data handling: Counts of nucleated cells, estimated from reference gene primer amplification, were obtained. TCRdb's table, derived via immunoSEQ multiplex PCR, lists solely in-frame clones and lacks some. The V and J calls and the clone size are those of that table, but D and trimming were determined from the DNA. The data show fewer than 300,000 clones, 83% seen once. Trimming removed 2 bases from V and 7 bases from J; junction bases left unmatched: 5. The germline CDR1 and CDR2 sequences are MNHEY and SVGAGI. This CDR3 is built from 15 residues. Sequencing used peripheral blood. The TCR sequence derives from a woman in her 50s who had recovered from COVID-19. The J gene is TRBJ1-6, the V gene TRBV6-5, with 7 bases aligning to TRBD1. CDR3 bases: TGTGCCAGCAGTTACGGTCGACAGGGAAATTCACCCCTCCACTTT. Amino acid sequence: CASSYGRQGNSPLHF.